The present entry profiles one TCR beta chain with its context. It lacks a known antigen. No much larger clone is present one base from it, and per-base qualities are unavailable. TCRbeta CDR3 regions were amplified from genomic DNA by means of the immunoSEQ Assay, a bias-controlled multiplex PCR. Under the source paper's analysis protocol: Within the assay, amplification of reference gene primers was used to estimate how many nucleated cells each sample contained. To quantify the absolute abundance of each unique TCRbeta CDR3 rearrangement, sequence reads were collapsed and filtered. For each sample, productive Simpson clonality was calculated as the square root of Simpson's diversity index over productive rearrangements. The immuneACCESS repertoire file appears here via TCRdb, limited to in-frame rearrangements. These files lack a portion of the clones; in checked studies, under half of the deficit traces to unresolved V genes, and the cause of the others is not known. D and trimming come from the DNA, and the V and J calls and clone size come from that table. Across this sample there are about 27,000 clones, with about 83% seen only once. In total, the top ten clones hold 60% to 80% of the sample.

This entry belongs to a study of blood T cell repertoires in COVID-19 (dated by TCRdb to the early 2020s). Some background on the complete study: The collaborator samples originated in the United States, Italy and Spain and spanned the acute and convalescent phases of COVID-19. Where available, HLA class I and class II types were taken from metadata supplied by the sample provider and were not determined by assay-based typing. The dataset comprised deeply sampled blood TCRbeta repertoires from subjects exposed to, actively infected with, or recovered from COVID-19. Sample metadata almost always included a de-identified subject ID, COVID-19 status, age in years and sex. The prospective study material was composed of cDNA or gDNA derived from T cells, B-cell-depleted T cells, or PBMCs. The samples were drawn from the first 160 participants of the ongoing ImmuneRACE study and from 950 to 1,500 subjects provided by 6 global collaborators. The repertoires were made available in a free public database intended to serve as a resource for research on the immune response to SARS-CoV-2. Study-wide conclusions, independent of this receptor: The amount of clinical and demographic metadata varied by source and participant and was provided uncurated.

Whole blood was collected in K2EDTA tubes by collaborating institutions according to the institutions' own protocols. For TCRbeta analysis, collaborators shipped samples in one of three forms: frozen whole blood, isolated PBMCs, or DNA extracted from either of those sample types. CDR1 and CDR2 (LNHDA, SQIVND) derive from the germline V gene (reference sequence). The germline V end is reduced by 7 bases and the J end by 5 bases; junction bases left unmatched: 12. The CDR3 covers 16 residues, taking in both the cysteine and the phenylalanine. The entry retains the CDR3 DNA only, 48 bases that are in frame from base 1.

The chain links TRBV19 with TRBJ2-1; TRBD1 fits 9 bases in the junction. This sequence was found in a man between 65 and 85 years old with acute or convalescent COVID-19. Sample: peripheral blood. The base sequence is TGTGCCAGTACTGACCCAGGGACAGGGTCACACAATGAGCAGTTCTTC. Translated, it gives CASTDPGTGSHNEQFF.